This T cell receptor (beta chain) is from a study of tumor-infiltrating lymphocytes in primary liver carcinoma. Trimming took 6 bases from V and 8 from J, leaving 13 bases between them. Germline assignment: CDR1 MNHNS and CDR2 SASEGT. This CDR3 is 12 amino acids long. The blood RNA (from unsorted whole blood) was obtained, and germline DNA was also extracted. The patients, who had chronic HBV infection, were treatment-naive (untreated). TCR beta cDNA was made from approximately 500 ng total RNA with a constant-region primer. Nested multiplex PCR, run for three rounds with slightly modified ARM-PCR, yielded TCR beta libraries. TRBV1-TRBV30 forward primers paired with a C-beta reverse primer drove the first two PCR rounds, around 10 cycles each. MiXCR, applied by TCRdb to the multiplex PCR reads, yields one record per CDR3 protein. The table lists about 180,000 distinct CDR3 sequences, roughly three fifths of them singletons, with approximately 67% in the top ten.

The V and J genes are TRBV6-1 and TRBJ1-2; D might be TRBD1 (6 bases). The sequenced sample consisted of peripheral blood. This clonotype was obtained from a man aged 35-49 years with primary liver carcinoma and hepatitis B virus infection. This CDR3 reads CASRGPQGGYTF. The DNA of the CDR3 is TGTGCCAGCAGGGGACCTCAGGGGGGCTACACCTTC.